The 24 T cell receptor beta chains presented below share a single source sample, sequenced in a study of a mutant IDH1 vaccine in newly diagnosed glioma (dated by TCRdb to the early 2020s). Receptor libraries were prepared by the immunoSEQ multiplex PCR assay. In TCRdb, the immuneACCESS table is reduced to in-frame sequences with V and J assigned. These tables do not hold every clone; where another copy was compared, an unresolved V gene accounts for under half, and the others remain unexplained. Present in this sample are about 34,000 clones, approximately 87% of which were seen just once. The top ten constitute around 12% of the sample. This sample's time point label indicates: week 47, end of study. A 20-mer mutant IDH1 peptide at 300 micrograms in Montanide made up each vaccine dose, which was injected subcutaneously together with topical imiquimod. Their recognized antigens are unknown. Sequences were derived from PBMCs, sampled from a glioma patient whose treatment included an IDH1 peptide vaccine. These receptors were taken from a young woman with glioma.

CDR3 residues: CASSLGENYGYTF. The CDR3 coding sequence is TGTGCCAGCAGCTTAGGAGAGAACTATGGCTACACCTTC. V gene TRBV7-9 combines with J gene TRBJ1-2; D remains ambiguous. Trimming cost V 1 base and J 2 bases, with 5 bases left between them. The CDR3 runs 13 residues. Germline lookup yields CDR1 SEHNR and CDR2 FQNEAQ (reference sequence).

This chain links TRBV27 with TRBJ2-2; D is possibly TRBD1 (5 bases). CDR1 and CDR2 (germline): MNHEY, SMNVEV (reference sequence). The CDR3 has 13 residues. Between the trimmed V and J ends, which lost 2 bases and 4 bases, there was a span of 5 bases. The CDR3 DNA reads TGTGCCAGCAGTTTAGGGGCCACCGGGGAGCTGTTTTTT. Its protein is CASSLGATGELFF.

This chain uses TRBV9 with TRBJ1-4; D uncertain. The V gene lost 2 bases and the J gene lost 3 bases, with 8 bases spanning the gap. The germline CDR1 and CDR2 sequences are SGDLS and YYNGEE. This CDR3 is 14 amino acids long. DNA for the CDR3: TGTGCCAGCAGCGTCGGGTTCTCTAATGAAAAACTGTTTTTT. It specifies CASSVGFSNEKLFF.

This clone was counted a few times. CDR3 loop: CASNPGTGTFYEQYF. The CDR3, as DNA: TGTGCCAGCAACCCAGGGACAGGGACTTTTTACGAGCAGTACTTC. The chain joins TRBV7-9 to TRBJ2-7, with TRBD1 identical over 9 bases. The CDR3 sequence is 15 residues long. V gave up 7 bases and J gave up 4 bases; unmatched junction bases: 11. Germline CDR1 reads SEHNR; CDR2 reads FQNEAQ (reference sequence).

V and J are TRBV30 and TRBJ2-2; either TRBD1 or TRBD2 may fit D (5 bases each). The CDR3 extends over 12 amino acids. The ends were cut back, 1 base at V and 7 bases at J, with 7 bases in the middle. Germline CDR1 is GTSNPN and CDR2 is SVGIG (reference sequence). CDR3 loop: CAWSGGVGELFF. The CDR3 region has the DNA TGTGCCTGGAGTGGAGGGGTCGGGGAGCTGTTTTTT. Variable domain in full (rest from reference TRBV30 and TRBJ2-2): SQTIHQWPATLVQPVGSPLSLECTVEGTSNPNLYWYRQAAGRGLQLLFYSVGIGQISSEVPQNLSASRPQDRQFILSSKKLLLSDSGFYLCAWSGGVGELFFGEGSRLTVL.

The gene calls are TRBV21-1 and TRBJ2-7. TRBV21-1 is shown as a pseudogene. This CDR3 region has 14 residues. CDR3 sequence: CASSKPGRLYEQYF. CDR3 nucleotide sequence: TGTGCCAGCAGCAAACCGGGACGTCTCTACGAGCAGTACTTC.

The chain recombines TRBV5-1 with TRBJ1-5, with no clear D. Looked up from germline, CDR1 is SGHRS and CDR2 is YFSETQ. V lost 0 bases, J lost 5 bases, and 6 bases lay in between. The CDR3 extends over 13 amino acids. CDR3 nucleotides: TGCGCCAGCAGCTTGGACAGTTATCAGCCCCAGCATTTT. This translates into CASSLDSYQPQHF. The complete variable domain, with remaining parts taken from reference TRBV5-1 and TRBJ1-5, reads KAGVTQTPRYLIKTRGQQVTLSCSPISGHRSVSWYQQTPGQGLQFLFEYFSETQRNKGNFPGRFSGRQFSNSRSEMNVSTLELGDSALYLCASSLDSYQPQHFGDGTRLSIL.

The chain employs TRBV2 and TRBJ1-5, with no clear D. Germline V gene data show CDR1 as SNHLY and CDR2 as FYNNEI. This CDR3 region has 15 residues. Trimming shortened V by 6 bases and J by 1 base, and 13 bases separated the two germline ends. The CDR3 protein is CASSPGGVSNQPQHF. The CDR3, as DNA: TGTGCCAGCAGCCCGGGTGGGGTAAGCAATCAGCCCCAGCATTTT. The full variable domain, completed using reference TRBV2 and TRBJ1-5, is EPEVTQTPSHQVTQMGQEVILRCVPISNHLYFYWYRQILGQKVEFLVSFYNNEISEKSEIFDDQFSVERPDGSNFTLKIRSTKLEDSAMYFCASSPGGVSNQPQHFGDGTRLSIL.

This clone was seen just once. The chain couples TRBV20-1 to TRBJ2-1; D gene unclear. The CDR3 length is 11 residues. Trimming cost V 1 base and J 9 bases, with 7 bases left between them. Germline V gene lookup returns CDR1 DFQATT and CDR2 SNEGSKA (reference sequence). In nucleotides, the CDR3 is TGCAGTGCTAGAGTAGTCACTGAGCAGTTCTTC. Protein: CSARVVTEQFF.

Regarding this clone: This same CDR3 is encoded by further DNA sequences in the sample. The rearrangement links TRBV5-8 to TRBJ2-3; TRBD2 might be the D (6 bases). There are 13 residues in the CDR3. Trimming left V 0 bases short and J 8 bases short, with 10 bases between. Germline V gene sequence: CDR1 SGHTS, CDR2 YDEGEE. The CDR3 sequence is CASSLEGAGTQYF. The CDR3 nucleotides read TGTGCCAGCAGCTTGGAGGGAGCGGGTACGCAGTATTTT.

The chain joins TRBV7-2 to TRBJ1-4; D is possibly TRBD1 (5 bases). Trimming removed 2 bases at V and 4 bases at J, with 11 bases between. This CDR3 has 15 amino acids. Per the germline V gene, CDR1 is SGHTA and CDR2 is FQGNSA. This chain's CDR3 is CASSLTGLNNEKLFF. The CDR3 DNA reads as TGTGCCAGCAGCTTAACAGGTCTAAATAATGAAAAACTGTTTTTT.

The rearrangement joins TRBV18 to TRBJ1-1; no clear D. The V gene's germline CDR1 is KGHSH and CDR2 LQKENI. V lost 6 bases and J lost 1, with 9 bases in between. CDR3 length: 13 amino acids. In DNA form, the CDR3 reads TGTGCCAGCTCCGTTGACCAGAACACTGAAGCTTTCTTT. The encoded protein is CASSVDQNTEAFF.

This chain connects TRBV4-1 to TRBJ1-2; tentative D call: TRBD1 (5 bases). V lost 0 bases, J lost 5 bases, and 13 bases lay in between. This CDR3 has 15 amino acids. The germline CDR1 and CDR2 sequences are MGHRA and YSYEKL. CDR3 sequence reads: CASSQDSQGTYGYTF. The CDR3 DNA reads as TGCGCCAGCAGCCAAGATAGCCAGGGAACTTATGGCTACACCTTC.

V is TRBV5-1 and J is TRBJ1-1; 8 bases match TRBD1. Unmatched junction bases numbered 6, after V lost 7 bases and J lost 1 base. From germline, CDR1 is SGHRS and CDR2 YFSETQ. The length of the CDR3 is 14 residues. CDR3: CASGSTGANTEAFF. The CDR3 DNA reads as TGCGCCAGCGGTTCGACAGGGGCGAACACTGAAGCTTTCTTT.

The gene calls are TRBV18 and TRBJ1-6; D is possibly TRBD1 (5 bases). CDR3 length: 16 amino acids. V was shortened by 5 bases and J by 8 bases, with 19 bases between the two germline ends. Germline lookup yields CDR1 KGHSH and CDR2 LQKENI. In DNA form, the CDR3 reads TGTGCCAGCTCATTCACTGCAGGGTTGGACCATTCACCCCTCCACTTT. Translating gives CASSFTAGLDHSPLHF. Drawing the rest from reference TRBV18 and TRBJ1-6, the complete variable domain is NAGVMQNPRHLVRRRGQEARLRCSPMKGHSHVYWYRQLPEEGLKFMVYLQKENIIDESGMPKERFSAEFPKEGPSILRIQQVVRGDSAAYFCASSFTAGLDHSPLHFGNGTRLTVT.

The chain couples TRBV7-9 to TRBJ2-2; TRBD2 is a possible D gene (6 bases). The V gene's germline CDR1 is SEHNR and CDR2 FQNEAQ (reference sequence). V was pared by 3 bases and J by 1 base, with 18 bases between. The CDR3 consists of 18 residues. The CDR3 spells CASSLTPREYQNTGELFF. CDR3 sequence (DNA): TGTGCCAGCAGCTTGACCCCCCGGGAGTACCAGAACACCGGGGAGCTGTTTTTT.

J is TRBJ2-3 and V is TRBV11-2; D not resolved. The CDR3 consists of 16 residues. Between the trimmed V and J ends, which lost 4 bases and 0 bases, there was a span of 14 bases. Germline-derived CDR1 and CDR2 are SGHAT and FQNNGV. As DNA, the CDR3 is TGTGCCAGCAGCTCCCCGAGGCGGATAAGCACAGATACGCAGTATTTT. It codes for CASSSPRRISTDTQYF.

In nucleotides, the CDR3 is TGTGCCAGCAGCCCAGGTCCGAACACTGAAGCTTTCTTT. Its translation is CASSPGPNTEAFF. The chain recombines TRBV7-8 with TRBJ1-1, with D uncertain. The CDR3 covers 13 residues. Trimming removed 5 bases from V and 1 base from J, with 8 bases in between. Germline V lookup: CDR1 SGHVS, CDR2 FQNEAQ.

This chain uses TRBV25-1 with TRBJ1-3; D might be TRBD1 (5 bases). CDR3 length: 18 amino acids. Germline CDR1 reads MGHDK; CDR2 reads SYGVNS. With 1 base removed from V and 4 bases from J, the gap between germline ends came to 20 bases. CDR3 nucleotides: TGTGCCAGCAGTGAATGGGGTATCGTGGCAGGGCAGGGAAACACCATATATTTT. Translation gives CASSEWGIVAGQGNTIYF.

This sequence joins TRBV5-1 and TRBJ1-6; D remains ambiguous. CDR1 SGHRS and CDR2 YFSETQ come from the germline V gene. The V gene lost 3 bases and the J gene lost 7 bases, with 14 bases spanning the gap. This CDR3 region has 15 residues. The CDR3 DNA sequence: TGCGCCAGCAGCTGGGGTTTGGAATACAATTCACCCCTCCACTTT. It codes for CASSWGLEYNSPLHF. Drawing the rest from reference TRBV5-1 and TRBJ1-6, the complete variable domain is KAGVTQTPRYLIKTRGQQVTLSCSPISGHRSVSWYQQTPGQGLQFLFEYFSETQRNKGNFPGRFSGRQFSNSRSEMNVSTLELGDSALYLCASSWGLEYNSPLHFGNGTRLTVT.

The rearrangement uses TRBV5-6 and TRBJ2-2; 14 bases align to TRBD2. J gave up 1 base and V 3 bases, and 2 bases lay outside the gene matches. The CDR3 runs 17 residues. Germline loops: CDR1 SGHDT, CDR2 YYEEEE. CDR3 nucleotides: TGTGCCAGCAGCTACGGACTAGCGGGGGGGAACACCGGGGAGCTGTTTTTT. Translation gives CASSYGLAGGNTGELFF.

Here the CDR3 reads CASSLDLGANYGYTF. The CDR3 DNA sequence: TGCGCCAGCAGCTTGGATCTTGGCGCTAACTATGGCTACACCTTC. The chain carries TRBV5-1 and TRBJ1-2; D is unresolved. There are 15 residues in the CDR3. Trimming removed 0 bases at V and 0 bases at J, with 9 bases between. Germline assignment: CDR1 SGHRS and CDR2 YFSETQ.

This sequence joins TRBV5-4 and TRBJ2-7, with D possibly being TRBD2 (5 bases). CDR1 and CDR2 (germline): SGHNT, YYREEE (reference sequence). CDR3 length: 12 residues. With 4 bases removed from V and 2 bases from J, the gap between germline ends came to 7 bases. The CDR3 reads CASSHGTYEQYF. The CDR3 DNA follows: TGTGCCAGCAGCCACGGGACCTACGAGCAGTACTTC. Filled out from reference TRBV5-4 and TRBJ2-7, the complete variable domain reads ETGVTQSPTHLIKTRGQQVTLRCSSQSGHNTVSWYQQALGQGPQFIFQYYREEENGRGNFPPRFSGLQFPNYSSELNVNALELDDSALYLCASSHGTYEQYFGPGTRLTVT.

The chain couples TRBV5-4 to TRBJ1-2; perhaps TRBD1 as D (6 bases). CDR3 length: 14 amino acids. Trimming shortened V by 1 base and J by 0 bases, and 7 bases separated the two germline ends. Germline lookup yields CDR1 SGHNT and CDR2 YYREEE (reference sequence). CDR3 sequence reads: CASSLWDTNYGYTF. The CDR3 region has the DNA TGTGCCAGCAGCTTGTGGGACACTAACTATGGCTACACCTTC.